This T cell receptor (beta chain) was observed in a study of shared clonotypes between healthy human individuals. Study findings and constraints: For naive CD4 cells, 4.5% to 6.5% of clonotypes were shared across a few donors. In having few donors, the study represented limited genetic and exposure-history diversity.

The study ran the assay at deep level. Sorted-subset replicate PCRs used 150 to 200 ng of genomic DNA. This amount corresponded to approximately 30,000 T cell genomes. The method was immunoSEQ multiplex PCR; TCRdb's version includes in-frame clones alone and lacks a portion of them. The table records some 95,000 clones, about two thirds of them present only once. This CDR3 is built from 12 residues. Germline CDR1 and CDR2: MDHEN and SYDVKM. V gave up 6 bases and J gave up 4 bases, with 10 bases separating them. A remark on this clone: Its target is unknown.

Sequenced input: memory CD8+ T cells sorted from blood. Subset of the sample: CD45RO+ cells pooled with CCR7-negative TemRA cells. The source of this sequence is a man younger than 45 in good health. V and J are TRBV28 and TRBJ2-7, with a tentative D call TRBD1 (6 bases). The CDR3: CASRSDSYEQYF. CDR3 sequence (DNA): TGTGCCAGCAGGTCGGACAGTTACGAGCAGTACTTC.